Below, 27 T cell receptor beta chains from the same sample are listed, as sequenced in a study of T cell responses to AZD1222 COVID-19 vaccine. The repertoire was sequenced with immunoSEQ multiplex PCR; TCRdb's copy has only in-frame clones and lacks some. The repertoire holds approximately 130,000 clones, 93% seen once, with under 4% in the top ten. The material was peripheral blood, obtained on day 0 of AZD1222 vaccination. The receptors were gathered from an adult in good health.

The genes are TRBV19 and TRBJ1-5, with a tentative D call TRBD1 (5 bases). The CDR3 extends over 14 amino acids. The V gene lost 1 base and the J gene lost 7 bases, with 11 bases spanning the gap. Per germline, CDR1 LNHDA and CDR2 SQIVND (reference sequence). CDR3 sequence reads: CASSIGRAGQPQHF. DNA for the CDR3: TGTGCCAGTAGTATAGGCAGGGCGGGGCAGCCCCAGCATTTT.

CDR3 nucleotides: TGTGCCAGCAGTGGACAGGGTAGCAATCAGCCCCAGCATTTT. The encoded protein is CASSGQGSNQPQHF. This chain connects TRBV2 to TRBJ1-5; 7 bases align to TRBD1. The V gene's germline CDR1 is SNHLY and CDR2 FYNNEI. Trimming cost V 4 bases and J 0 bases; bases outside gene matches: 0. The CDR3 consists of 14 residues.

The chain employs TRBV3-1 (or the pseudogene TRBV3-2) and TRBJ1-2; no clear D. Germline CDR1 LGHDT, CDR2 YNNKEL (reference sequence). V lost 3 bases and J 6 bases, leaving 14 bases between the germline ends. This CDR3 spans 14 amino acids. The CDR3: CASSQATFDHGYTF. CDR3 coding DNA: TGTGCCAGCAGCCAGGCCACTTTTGACCATGGCTACACCTTC.

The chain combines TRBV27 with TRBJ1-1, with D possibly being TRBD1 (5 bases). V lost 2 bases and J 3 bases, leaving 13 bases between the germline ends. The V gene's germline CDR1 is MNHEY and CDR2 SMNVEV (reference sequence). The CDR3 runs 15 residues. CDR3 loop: CASSLGGAGYTEAFF. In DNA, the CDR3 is TGTGCCAGCAGTTTAGGAGGGGCAGGCTACACTGAAGCTTTCTTT.

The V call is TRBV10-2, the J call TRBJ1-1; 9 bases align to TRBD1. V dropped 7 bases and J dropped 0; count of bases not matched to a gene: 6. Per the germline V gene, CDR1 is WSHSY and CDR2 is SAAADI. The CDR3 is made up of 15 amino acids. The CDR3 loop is CASMRDRVLNTEAFF. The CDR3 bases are TGCGCCAGCATGAGGGACAGGGTGCTGAACACTGAAGCTTTCTTT.

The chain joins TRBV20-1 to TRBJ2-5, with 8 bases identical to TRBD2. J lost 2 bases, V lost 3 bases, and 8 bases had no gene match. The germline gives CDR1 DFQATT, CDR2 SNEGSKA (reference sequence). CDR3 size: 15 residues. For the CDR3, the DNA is TGCAGTGCTAGTAGGGCGGGGGGCCAACAAGAGACCCAGTACTTC. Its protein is CSASRAGGQQETQYF.

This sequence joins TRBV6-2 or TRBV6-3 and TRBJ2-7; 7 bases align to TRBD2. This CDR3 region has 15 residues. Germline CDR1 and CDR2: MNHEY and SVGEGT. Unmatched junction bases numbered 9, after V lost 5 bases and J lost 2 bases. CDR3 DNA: TGTGCCAGCAGTCGCCCAACTAGCGCCACCTACGAGCAGTACTTC. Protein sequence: CASSRPTSATYEQYF.

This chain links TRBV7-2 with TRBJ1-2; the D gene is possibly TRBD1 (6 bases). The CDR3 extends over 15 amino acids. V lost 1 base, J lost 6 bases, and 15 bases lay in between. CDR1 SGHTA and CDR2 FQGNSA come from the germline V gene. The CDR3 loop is CASSLGRGSGHGYTF. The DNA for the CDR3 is TGTGCCAGCAGCTTAGGCAGGGGAAGCGGGCATGGCTACACCTTC.

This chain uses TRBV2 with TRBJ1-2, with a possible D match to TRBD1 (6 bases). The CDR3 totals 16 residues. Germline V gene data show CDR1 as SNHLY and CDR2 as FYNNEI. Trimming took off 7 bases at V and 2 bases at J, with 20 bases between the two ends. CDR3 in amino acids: CASTTTPGAPNYGYTF. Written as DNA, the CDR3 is TGTGCCAGCACCACTACCCCAGGGGCCCCAAACTATGGCTACACCTTC.

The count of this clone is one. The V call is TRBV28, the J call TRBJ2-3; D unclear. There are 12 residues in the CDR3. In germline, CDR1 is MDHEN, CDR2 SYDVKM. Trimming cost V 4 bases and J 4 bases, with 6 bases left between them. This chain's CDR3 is CASSSSSDTQYF. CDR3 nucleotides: TGTGCCAGCAGTTCTTCATCAGATACGCAGTATTTT.

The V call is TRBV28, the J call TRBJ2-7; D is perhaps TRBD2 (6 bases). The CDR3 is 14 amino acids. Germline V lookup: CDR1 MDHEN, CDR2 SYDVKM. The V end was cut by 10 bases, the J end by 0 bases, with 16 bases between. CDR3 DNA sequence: TGTGCCACGAGCAGGGACTGGAGCTCCTACGAGCAGTACTTC. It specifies CATSRDWSSYEQYF.

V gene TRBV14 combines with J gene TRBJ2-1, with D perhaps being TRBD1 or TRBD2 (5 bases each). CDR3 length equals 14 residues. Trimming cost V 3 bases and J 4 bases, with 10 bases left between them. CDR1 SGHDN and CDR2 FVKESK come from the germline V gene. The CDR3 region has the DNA TGTGCCAGCAGCCAGAGGGACCAGTACAATGAGCAGTTCTTC. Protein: CASSQRDQYNEQFF.

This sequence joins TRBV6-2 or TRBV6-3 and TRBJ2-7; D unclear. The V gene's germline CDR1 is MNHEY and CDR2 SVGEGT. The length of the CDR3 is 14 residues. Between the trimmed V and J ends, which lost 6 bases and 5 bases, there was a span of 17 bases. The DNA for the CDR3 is TGTGCCAGCAGCCAGGTCTGGCGTCACGACGAGCAGTACTTC. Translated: CASSQVWRHDEQYF.

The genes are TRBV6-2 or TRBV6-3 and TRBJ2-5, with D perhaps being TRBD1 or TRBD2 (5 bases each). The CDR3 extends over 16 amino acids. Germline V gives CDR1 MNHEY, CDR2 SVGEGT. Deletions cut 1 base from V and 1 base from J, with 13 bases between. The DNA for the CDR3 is TGTGCCAGCAGTTACTTACGAAGGGGACCCCAAGAGACCCAGTACTTC. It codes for CASSYLRRGPQETQYF.

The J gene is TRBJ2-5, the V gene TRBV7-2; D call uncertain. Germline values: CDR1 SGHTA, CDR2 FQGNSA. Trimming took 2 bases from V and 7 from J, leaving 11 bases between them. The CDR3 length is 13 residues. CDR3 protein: CASSLNNRGTQYF. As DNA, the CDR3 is TGTGCCAGCAGCTTAAACAACCGAGGGACCCAGTACTTC.

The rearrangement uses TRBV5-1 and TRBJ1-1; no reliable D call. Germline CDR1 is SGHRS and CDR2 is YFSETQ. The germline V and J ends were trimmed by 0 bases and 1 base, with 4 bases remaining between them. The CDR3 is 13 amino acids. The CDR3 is CASSLGENTEAFF. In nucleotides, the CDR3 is TGCGCCAGCAGCTTGGGAGAGAACACTGAAGCTTTCTTT.

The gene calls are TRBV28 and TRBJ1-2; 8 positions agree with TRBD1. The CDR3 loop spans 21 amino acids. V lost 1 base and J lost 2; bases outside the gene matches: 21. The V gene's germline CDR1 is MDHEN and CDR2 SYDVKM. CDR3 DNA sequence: TGTGCCAGCAGTTTATTCCGTTCCCAGATGGGGTGGCAGGGGGCGAACTATGGCTACACCTTC. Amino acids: CASSLFRSQMGWQGANYGYTF.

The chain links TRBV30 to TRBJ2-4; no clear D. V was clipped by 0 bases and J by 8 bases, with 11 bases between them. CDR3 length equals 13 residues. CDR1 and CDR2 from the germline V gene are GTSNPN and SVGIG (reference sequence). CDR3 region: CAWSVPRTDIQYF. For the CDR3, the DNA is TGTGCCTGGAGTGTACCGAGGACGGACATTCAGTACTTC.

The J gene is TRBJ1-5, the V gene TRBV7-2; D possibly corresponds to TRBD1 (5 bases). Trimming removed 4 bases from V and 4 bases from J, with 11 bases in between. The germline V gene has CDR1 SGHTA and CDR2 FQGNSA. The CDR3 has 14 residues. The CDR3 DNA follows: TGTGCCAGCAGCTCCGACAGTAATAATCAGCCCCAGCATTTT. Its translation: CASSSDSNNQPQHF.

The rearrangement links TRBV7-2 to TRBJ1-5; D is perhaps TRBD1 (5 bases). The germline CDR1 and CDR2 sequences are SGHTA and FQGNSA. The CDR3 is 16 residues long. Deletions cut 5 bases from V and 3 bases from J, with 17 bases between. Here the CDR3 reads CASSPGWRGYNQPQHF. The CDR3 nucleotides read TGTGCCAGCAGCCCCGGGTGGAGGGGCTACAATCAGCCCCAGCATTTT.

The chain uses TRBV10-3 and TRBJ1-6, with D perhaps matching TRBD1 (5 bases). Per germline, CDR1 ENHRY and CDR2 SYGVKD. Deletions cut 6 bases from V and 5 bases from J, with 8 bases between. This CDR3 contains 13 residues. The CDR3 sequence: CAIRGRDNSPLHF. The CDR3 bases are TGTGCCATCAGGGGACGGGATAATTCACCCCTCCACTTT.

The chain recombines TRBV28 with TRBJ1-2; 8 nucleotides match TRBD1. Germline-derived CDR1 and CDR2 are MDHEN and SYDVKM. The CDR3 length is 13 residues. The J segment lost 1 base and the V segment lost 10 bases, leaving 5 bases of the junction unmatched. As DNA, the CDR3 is TGTGCCACCCAGGGGGCCCATAACTATGGCTACACCTTC. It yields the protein CATQGAHNYGYTF.

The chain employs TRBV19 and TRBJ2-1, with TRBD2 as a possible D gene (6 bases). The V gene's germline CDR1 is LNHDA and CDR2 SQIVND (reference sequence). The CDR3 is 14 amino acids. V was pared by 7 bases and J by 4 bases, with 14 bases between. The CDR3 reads CASTEGLGYNEQFF. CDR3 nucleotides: TGTGCCAGTACCGAGGGACTGGGGTACAATGAGCAGTTCTTC. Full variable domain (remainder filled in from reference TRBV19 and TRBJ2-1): DGGITQSPKYLFRKEGQNVTLSCEQNLNHDAMYWYRQDPGQGLRLIYYSQIVNDFQKGDIAEGYSVSREKKESFPLTVTSAQKNPTAFYLCASTEGLGYNEQFFGPGTRLTVL.

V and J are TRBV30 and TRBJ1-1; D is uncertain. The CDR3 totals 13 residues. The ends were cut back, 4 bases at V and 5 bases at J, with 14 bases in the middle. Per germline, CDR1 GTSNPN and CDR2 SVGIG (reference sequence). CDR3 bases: TGTGCCTGGACCCCAGCTCGGAATACTGAAGCTTTCTTT. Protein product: CAWTPARNTEAFF.

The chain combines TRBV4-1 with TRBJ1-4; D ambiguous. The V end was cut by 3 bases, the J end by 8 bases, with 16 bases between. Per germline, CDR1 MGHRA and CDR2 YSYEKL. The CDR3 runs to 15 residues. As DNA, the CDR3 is TGCGCCAGCAGCCATGGTCCTGAGGTTGGCGAAAAACTGTTTTTT. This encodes CASSHGPEVGEKLFF.

DNA for the CDR3: TGTGCCAGCAGCCAAGGGGTTAGGGAAAAACTGTTTTTT. Translation gives CASSQGVREKLFF. The genes are TRBV3-1 (or the pseudogene TRBV3-2) and TRBJ1-4; D remains unclear. CDR3 length: 13 amino acids. Germline V gives CDR1 LGHDT, CDR2 YNNKEL (reference sequence). The V end was cut by 1 base, the J end by 8 bases, with 8 bases between.

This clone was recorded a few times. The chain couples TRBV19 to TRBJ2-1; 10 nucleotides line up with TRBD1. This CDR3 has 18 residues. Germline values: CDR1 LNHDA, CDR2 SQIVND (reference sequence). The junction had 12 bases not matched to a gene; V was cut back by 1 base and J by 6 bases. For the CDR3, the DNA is TGTGCCAGTAGTATAGTGGGAAATCGGGACAGGGGATTCAATGAGCAGTTCTTC. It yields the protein CASSIVGNRDRGFNEQFF.